This T cell receptor (beta chain) was documented in a study of T-cell reconstitution after alpha-beta-depleted transplantation in children. Molecular barcoding with unique molecular identifiers was used for the TCRbeta library. In TCRdb, the PCR reads were re-called with MiXCR into one record per CDR3 protein. The repertoire holds nearly 550,000 distinct CDR3 sequences, approximately 16% seen once, with 3.3% in the top ten. The CDR3 is 16 residues long. Germline V gene data show CDR1 as MNHEY and CDR2 as SVGEGT. V lost 8 bases, J lost 7 bases, and 16 bases stayed unmatched. This clonotype was observed a handful of times.

The sample in question was PBMCs from the stem cell graft donor, obtained from the stem cell graft. The receptor was derived from a human donor who donated a stem cell graft to a child with acute lymphoblastic leukemia. The chain carries TRBV6-2 or TRBV6-3 and TRBJ2-1, with 8 bases that match TRBD2. The CDR3 nucleotides read TGTGCCAGCTGTTTCATCCCGGGAGGGCCACGGAATGAGCAGTTCTTC. This gives the protein CASCFIPGGPRNEQFF.